This passage covers 6 T cell receptor beta chains from one sample sequenced in a study of blood T cell repertoires in COVID-19 (dated by TCRdb to 2020 to 2021). The protocol used for the library was the immunoSEQ multiplex PCR assay. Sourced from immuneACCESS, this table was stored by TCRdb with only in-frame sequences that have V and J called. A share of the clones is absent; for the studies checked, an unresolved V gene accounts for under half, and the remainder has no known explanation. The sample data list about 40,000 clones, and more than 75% of these were observed just once. About 13% of the sample comes from the top ten. Sample: peripheral blood. Receptor source: a human donor in a cohort sampled during active COVID-19.

This chain joins TRBV7-2 and TRBJ2-3; possibly TRBD2 for D (5 bases). This CDR3 is built from 14 residues. Per the germline V gene, CDR1 is SGHTA and CDR2 is FQGNSA. Between the trimmed V and J ends, which lost 5 bases and 3 bases, there was a span of 12 bases. The CDR3 nucleotides read TGTGCCAGCAGCATCCCCGGGGTTACAGATACGCAGTATTTT. Amino acid sequence: CASSIPGVTDTQYF.

This chain links TRBV7-3 with TRBJ2-3; 9 nucleotides match TRBD2. This CDR3 is built from 16 residues. V shed 1 base and J 4 bases; nucleotides not matched to a gene: 6. Germline CDR1 is SGHTA and CDR2 is FQGTGA. The DNA of the CDR3 is TGTGCCAGCAGCTTAAGCCTAGCGGGGTTCTCAGATACGCAGTATTTT. Amino acids: CASSLSLAGFSDTQYF.

The V and J genes are TRBV6-5 and TRBJ1-2; TRBD1 matches 8 bases. The CDR3 runs to 15 residues. The germline CDR1 and CDR2 sequences are MNHEY and SVGAGI. Trimming cost V 7 bases and J 3 bases; bases outside gene matches: 10. As DNA, the CDR3 is TGTGCCAGCACCAGGACAGGGATAACGTACTATGGCTACACCTTC. Its translation is CASTRTGITYYGYTF.

The V and J genes are TRBV5-5 and TRBJ2-1; possible D gene TRBD1, 6 bases. V lost 2 bases, J lost 5 bases, and 14 bases lay in between. Per the germline V gene, CDR1 is SGHKS and CDR2 is YYEKEE (reference sequence). The CDR3 runs 15 residues. The CDR3 nucleotides are TGTGCCAGCAGCTTAGAGGCAGGGGTAAACAATGAGCAGTTCTTC. This sequence encodes CASSLEAGVNNEQFF.

The genes are TRBV9 and TRBJ2-2; TRBD1 agrees at 9 bases. CDR3 length: 14 amino acids. Per germline, CDR1 SGDLS and CDR2 YYNGEE. V trimming: 4 bases; J trimming: 6 bases; junction bases outside the gene matches: 4. Here the CDR3 DNA reads TGTGCCAGCAGCATCTGGACAGGGGCCGGGGAGCTGTTTTTT. Encoded protein: CASSIWTGAGELFF.

This clone is a singleton in its sample. As DNA, the CDR3 is TGTGCCAGCAGTTTAATGGGGCTTAGCAATCAGCCCCAGCATTTT. Translated, it gives CASSLMGLSNQPQHF. The rearrangement links TRBV28 to TRBJ1-5, with D maybe TRBD1 (5 bases). V was clipped by 2 bases and J by 0 bases, with 8 bases between them. In germline, CDR1 is MDHEN, CDR2 SYDVKM. The CDR3 length is 15 residues.